The rows below give T cell receptor beta chains drawn from one sample of a study of T cells in localized non-small cell lung cancer. Assay: immunoSEQ multiplex PCR; the TCRdb copy retains only in-frame clones and omits some. The sample holds about 10,000 clones, around 84% seen once. The specimen was peripheral blood, collected before any cancer treatment. The receptor source for this set is a male donor older than 55 with stage III lung adenocarcinoma. Both conserved end residues are part of each CDR3. D genes are given only for firm matches. Clone size is stated in some rows and not others, as once, few, many or a class when expanded.

clone size	D gene	V gene	J gene	CDR3 DNA	CDR3 protein
-	-	TRBV5-5	TRBJ2-3	TGTGCCAGCAGCCCGGCTATAATAAGGCCAGATACGCAGTATTTT	CASSPAIIRPDTQYF
once	TRBD2	TRBV10-3	TRBJ2-2	TGTGCCATCAGTGATCGGGGGAGGGTGAGCACCGGGGAGCTGTTTTTT	CAISDRGRVSTGELFF
-	-	TRBV5-5	TRBJ2-2	TGTGCCAGCAGCACGCTCACGAACACCGGGGAGCTGTTTTTT	CASSTLTNTGELFF
once	TRBD1	TRBV7-9	TRBJ2-5	TGTGCCAGCAGCGTTCCGGGACAGGGGCAAGAGACCCAGTACTTC	CASSVPGQGQETQYF
-	-	TRBV11-3	TRBJ2-7	TGTGCCAGCAGCCCGTACGGGAGCGAGCAGTACTTC	CASSPYGSEQYF
-	-	TRBV20-1	TRBJ2-5	TGCAGTGCTCGTCCCCAAGAGACCCAGTACTTC	CSARPQETQYF
-	TRBD2	TRBV7-2	TRBJ2-1	TGTGCCAGCAGCTCTAGCGGGGGGCCCCACAATGAGCAGTTCTTC	CASSSSGGPHNEQFF
-	-	TRBV5-3	TRBJ2-6	TGTGCCAGAAGGGGGTCCGGGACGAGGAGCTCTGGGGCCAACGTCCTGACTTTC	CARRGSGTRSSGANVLTF
-	-	TRBV6-5	TRBJ1-1	TGTGCCAGCAGTTACTCGAGGTACACTGAAGCTTTCTTT	CASSYSRYTEAFF
-	-	TRBV19	TRBJ2-2	TGTGCCGGGGCGGGCAGGGGTGCCGGGGAGCTGTTTTTT	CAGAGRGAGELFF
-	-	TRBV5-1	TRBJ2-7	TGCGCCAGCAGCTCTGGGGGAGGCAACTACGAGCAGTACTTC	CASSSGGGNYEQYF
-	-	TRBV9	TRBJ2-5	TGTGCCAGCAGCGTAGCAATGGACAGCTACCAAGAGACCCAGTACTTC	CASSVAMDSYQETQYF
-	-	TRBV28	TRBJ1-5	TGTGCCAGCAGTCTTCCCCGGGGGCCCCAGCATTTT	CASSLPRGPQHF
-	-	TRBV6-5	TRBJ1-5	TGTGCCAGCAGTTACTTACAGGGTTATCAGCCCCAGCATTTT	CASSYLQGYQPQHF
-	TRBD1	TRBV4-1	TRBJ1-1	TGCGCCAGCAGCCTAAGACAGGGTGCGGGCACTGAAGCTTTCTTT	CASSLRQGAGTEAFF
-	TRBD1	TRBV28	TRBJ1-5	TGTGCCAGTATTAGGGGGACAGGGCTCAATCAGCCCCAGCATTTT	CASIRGTGLNQPQHF
once	TRBD1	TRBV27	TRBJ1-4	TGTGCCAGCAGTTCGGCAGGGGGCAGAATCAATGAAAAACTGTTTTTT	CASSSAGGRINEKLFF
once	TRBD1	TRBV7-9	TRBJ2-5	TGTGCCAGCAGCACCCGTTGGCAGGGGGTAGAAGAGACCCAGTACTTC	CASSTRWQGVEETQYF
-	TRBD2	TRBV27	TRBJ2-3	TGTGCCAGCAGCCCTTTCGGGACTATCAGAGATACGCAGTATTTT	CASSPFGTIRDTQYF
-	TRBD1	TRBV19	TRBJ2-7	TGTGCCAGTGGGACAGGGATCTCCTACGAGCAGTACTTC	CASGTGISYEQYF
few	-	TRBV5-4	TRBJ2-2	TGTGCCAGCAGCCCTGAGGGGGGGCGCACCGGGGAGCTGTTTTTT	CASSPEGGRTGELFF
-	TRBD2	TRBV19	TRBJ2-1	TGTGCCAGTAGTATAGGTGCGGGAGGGGACAATGAGCAGTTCTTC	CASSIGAGGDNEQFF
-	TRBD1	TRBV7-2	TRBJ1-1	TGTGCCAGCAGCTTAGTTGGTGTGACAGGGGGCACTGAAGCTTTCTTT	CASSLVGVTGGTEAFF
-	TRBD1	TRBV19	TRBJ1-2	TGTGCCAGTAGCCGACAGGGACGCGCCTATGGCTACACCTTC	CASSRQGRAYGYTF